Presented here are 2 T cell receptor beta chains from one specimen sequenced in a study of OX40 agonist ivuxolimab in advanced cancers. Clones were read by immunoSEQ multiplex PCR, and TCRdb kept only the in-frame ones, dropping some. Among approximately 81,000 clones, about 93% were seen once, and the ten largest hold roughly an eighth. This specimen consisted of CD4+ or CD8+ T cells sorted from blood, obtained in a trial of the OX40 agonist ivuxolimab. These receptors were taken from an adult with an advanced solid tumor such as melanoma, head and neck, liver or kidney cancer.

J is TRBJ2-3 and V is TRBV4-3; the match to TRBD2 covers 15 bases. The CDR3 runs to 19 residues. The germline V gene has CDR1 LGHNA and CDR2 YSLEER. V dropped 3 bases and J dropped 4; count of bases not matched to a gene: 11. The DNA of the CDR3 is TGCGCCAGCAGCCATGGAGGAGGACTAGCGGGAGGGCCGGCAGATACGCAGTATTTT. This gives the protein CASSHGGGLAGGPADTQYF.

This sequence joins TRBV9 and TRBJ2-2; D may be TRBD1 (5 bases). CDR3 size: 14 residues. Germline V gene data show CDR1 as SGDLS and CDR2 as YYNGEE. Trimming took off 0 bases at V and 6 bases at J, with 9 bases between the two ends. The CDR3 DNA sequence: TGTGCCAGCAGCGTAGGGGGCGGATCCGGGGAGCTGTTTTTT. It encodes CASSVGGGSGELFF.